A single sample gave rise to the 6 T cell receptor beta chains below, sequenced in a study of PD-1 blockade in classical Hodgkin lymphoma. Each patient relapsed following autologous stem cell transplantation, and prior brentuximab vedotin exposure differed. The protocol was immunoSEQ multiplex PCR, while the TCRdb copy is restricted to in-frame clones and leaves out a portion. The data contain under 30,000 clones, over 55% of them singletons. The input for sequencing was peripheral blood mononuclear cells (PBMCs), taken before the second cycle of nivolumab. Receptor source: a human donor with classical Hodgkin lymphoma.

The chain combines TRBV6-5 with TRBJ1-2, with D perhaps matching TRBD1 (6 bases). This CDR3 is 15 amino acids long. Germline loops: CDR1 MNHEY, CDR2 SVGAGI. The V end lost 4 bases, the J end lost 6 bases, and 18 bases lay between the germline ends. CDR3 sequence: CASSSGQRERDGYTF. In DNA form, the CDR3 reads TGTGCCAGCAGTTCCGGACAGCGTGAGAGGGATGGCTACACCTTC.

The chain uses TRBV6-5 and TRBJ2-7; 11 bases are shared with TRBD2. With 6 bases clipped from V and 2 bases from J, the junction kept 3 bases outside the gene matches. The CDR3 has 14 amino acids. Germline V gene sequence: CDR1 MNHEY, CDR2 SVGAGI. The CDR3 reads CASRIAGGPYEQYF. Written as DNA, the CDR3 is TGTGCCAGCAGAATAGCGGGGGGGCCCTACGAGCAGTACTTC.

This clone occurred a few times. The chain is built from TRBV5-8 and TRBJ1-6, with unresolved D. The CDR3 runs to 11 residues. Deletions cut 0 bases from V and 16 bases from J, with 8 bases between. CDR1 SGHTS and CDR2 YDEGEE come from the germline V gene. The DNA for the CDR3 is TGTGCCAGCAGCTTGGATGAGATTCTCCACTTT. Protein product: CASSLDEILHF.

V is TRBV4-1 and J is TRBJ1-3; D remains ambiguous. The germline V gene encodes CDR1 MGHRA and CDR2 YSYEKL. Trimming stripped 1 base from V and 6 bases from J, with 7 bases between. This CDR3 has 13 residues. The CDR3 protein is CASSQASLNTIYF. The CDR3 DNA sequence: TGCGCCAGCAGCCAAGCCTCGTTAAACACCATATATTTT.

The genes are TRBV5-4 and TRBJ2-1; TRBD2 might be the D (6 bases). The ends were cut back, 9 bases at V and 5 bases at J, with 21 bases in the middle. This CDR3 contains 15 residues. Germline CDR1 reads SGHNT; CDR2 reads YYREEE (reference sequence). CDR3 in amino acids: CATTVRGGGNNEQFF. The CDR3 region has the DNA TGTGCCACCACGGTACGGGGCGGCGGGAACAATGAGCAGTTCTTC.

CDR3 sequence: CSARNEETQYF. The CDR3 DNA reads TGCAGTGCTAGGAACGAAGAGACCCAGTACTTC. The J gene is TRBJ2-5, the V gene TRBV20-1; D gene unclear. CDR1 is DFQATT and CDR2 is SNEGSKA in the germline V gene (reference sequence). This CDR3 is built from 11 residues. V was trimmed by 3 bases and J by 3 bases, leaving 5 bases between them.